This is a list of T cell receptor beta chains from one sample in a study of blood T cell repertoires in COVID-19. Method: immunoSEQ multiplex PCR; TCRdb's copy keeps in-frame clones and lacks some. The data show roughly 64,000 clones, 90% seen once. The sample comprised peripheral blood. The receptors stem from an elderly woman with active COVID-19. CDR3s include the opening cysteine and the closing phenylalanine or tryptophan. The D gene is left open where the match is weak. Clone size is shown for a subset of rows, as once, few, many or a class of expanded clone.

>12|-|-|TRBV19|TRBJ2-7
CASSIDHYEQYF
TGTGCCAGTAGTATAGATCACTACGAGCAGTACTTC
>14|-|TRBD1|TRBV5-1|TRBJ2-5
CASSLGRGQETQYF
TGCGCCAGCAGCTTGGGCAGGGGGCAAGAGACCCAGTACTTC
>15|-|TRBD2|TRBV6-5|TRBJ2-3
CASTSGGDYTDTQYF
TGTGCCAGCACCTCTGGGGGGGATTACACAGATACGCAGTATTTT
>13|-|TRBD1|TRBV6-6|TRBJ1-1
CASSPGQGREAFF
TGTGCCAGCAGTCCAGGACAGGGGAGGGAAGCTTTCTTT
>18|-|TRBD2|TRBV28|TRBJ2-3
CASIPGLAGATPMDTQYF
TGTGCCAGCATCCCGGGACTAGCGGGAGCAACCCCCATGGATACGCAGTATTTT
>19|-|TRBD2|TRBV4-1|TRBJ2-1
CASSRRTSGMGSSYNEQFF
TGCGCCAGCAGCCGTCGGACTAGCGGGATGGGAAGCTCCTACAATGAGCAGTTCTTC
>14|-|TRBD1|TRBV2|TRBJ2-1
CASRRDRDYNEQFF
TGTGCCAGCAGACGGGACAGGGACTACAATGAGCAGTTCTTC
>15|-|-|TRBV7-2|TRBJ2-2
CASSPGLGNTGELFF
TGTGCCAGCAGCCCAGGGCTCGGGAACACCGGGGAGCTGTTTTTT
>15|-|TRBD2|TRBV10-3|TRBJ2-5
CAISLAGAPQETQYF
TGTGCCATCAGTTTAGCGGGGGCCCCCCAAGAGACCCAGTACTTC
>13|-|-|TRBV19|TRBJ2-3
CASSMASTDTQYF
TGTGCCAGTAGTATGGCTAGCACAGATACGCAGTATTTT
>16|-|TRBD2|TRBV5-4|TRBJ2-1
CASSSGGAPSYNEQFF
TGTGCCAGCAGCTCGGGAGGGGCCCCCTCCTACAATGAGCAGTTCTTC
>15|-|-|TRBV6-1|TRBJ1-3
CASSEGTDSGNTIYF
TGTGCCAGCAGTGAAGGAACAGACTCTGGAAACACCATATATTTT
>16|-|TRBD1|TRBV5-1|TRBJ1-1
CASSPGQGARGTEAFF
TGCGCCAGCAGCCCCGGACAGGGGGCAAGAGGGACTGAAGCTTTCTTT
>15|-|TRBD1|TRBV5-1|TRBJ2-1
CASSFGQGGHNEQFF
TGCGCCAGCAGCTTTGGACAGGGAGGCCACAATGAGCAGTTCTTC
>14|-|-|TRBV2|TRBJ1-5
CASNLGSGHQPQHF
TGTGCCAGCAACCTTGGCAGTGGGCATCAGCCCCAGCATTTT
>15|-|-|TRBV5-1|TRBJ1-3
CASSPEGLSGNTIYF
TGCGCCAGCAGCCCGGAAGGACTCTCTGGAAACACCATATATTTT
>13|once|-|TRBV18|TRBJ1-6
CASSPARDSPLHF
TGTGCCAGCTCACCGGCCCGGGATTCACCCCTCCACTTT
>16|once|-|TRBV21-1|TRBJ1-2
CASSKVSEERQGSYTF
TGTGCCAGCAGCAAAGTATCGGAAGAGAGACAGGGGAGCTACACCTTC
>16|-|-|TRBV28|TRBJ2-6
CASSFTGTRGANVLTF
TGTGCCAGCAGTTTTACGGGAACGAGAGGGGCCAACGTCCTGACTTTC
>14|-|TRBD2|TRBV3-1/TRBV3-2|TRBJ2-5
CASSQGTRGGTQYF
TGTGCCAGCAGCCAGGGGACTAGGGGGGGGACCCAGTACTTC
>15|-|TRBD1|TRBV5-1|TRBJ2-7
CASSLNRGGSYEQYF
TGCGCCAGCAGCTTGAACAGGGGTGGGTCCTACGAGCAGTACTTC
>16|once|TRBD2|TRBV5-8|TRBJ2-1
CASAPYPGGPTFEQFF
TGTGCCAGCGCCCCATACCCGGGGGGGCCTACATTTGAGCAGTTCTTC
>13|-|-|TRBV6-6|TRBJ1-1
CASSRLPSPGAFF
TGTGCCAGCAGCCGTCTACCGTCCCCTGGAGCTTTCTTT
>13|once|-|TRBV6-5|TRBJ1-1
CASRIDWDTEAFF
TGTGCCAGCAGAATCGACTGGGACACTGAAGCTTTCTTT
>16|-|TRBD1|TRBV5-6|TRBJ1-2
CASSPGDRPGNYGYTF
TGTGCCAGCAGCCCGGGGGACAGGCCGGGTAACTATGGCTACACCTTC
>14|-|TRBD2|TRBV3-1/TRBV3-2|TRBJ2-5
CASSQSSGGETQYF
TGTGCCAGCAGCCAAAGTAGCGGGGGAGAGACCCAGTACTTC